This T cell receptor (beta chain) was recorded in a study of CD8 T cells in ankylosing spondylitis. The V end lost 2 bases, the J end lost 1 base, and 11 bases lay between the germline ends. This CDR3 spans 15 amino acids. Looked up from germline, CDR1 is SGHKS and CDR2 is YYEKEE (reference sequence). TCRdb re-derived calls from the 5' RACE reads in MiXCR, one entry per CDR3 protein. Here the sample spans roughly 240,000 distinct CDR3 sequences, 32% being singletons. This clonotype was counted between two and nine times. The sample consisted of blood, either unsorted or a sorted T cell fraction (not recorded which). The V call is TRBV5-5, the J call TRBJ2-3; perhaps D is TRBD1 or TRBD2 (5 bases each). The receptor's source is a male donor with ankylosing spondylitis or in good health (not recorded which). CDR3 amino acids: CASSLEGWGTDTQYF. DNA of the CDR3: TGTGCCAGCAGCTTAGAGGGGTGGGGCACAGATACGCAGTATTTT.